One T cell receptor beta chain is described in this entry. What this receptor recognizes is not known. Base qualities are not recorded, but no much larger clone differs from it by a single base. This sample was taken from a study of T cell changes during pregnancy in multiple sclerosis (dated by TCRdb to the late 2010s). A note on the overall study: The study examined how the T cell repertoire changed over the course of pregnancy in women with multiple sclerosis.

Libraries were constructed by the immunoSEQ multiplex PCR assay. Here the immuneACCESS table is served through TCRdb, limited to in-frame sequences with V and J called. Missing clones are a known gap in these copies; in checked studies unresolved V genes cover under half, and the rest lacks a known reason. This sample is represented by approximately 44,000 clones; 85% to 95% of them were singletons. The biggest ten clones account for roughly 0.55% of the sample. Ends trimmed: V by 1 base, J by 0 bases; bases unmatched to a gene: 4. Looking up the germline V gene (reference sequence) yields CDR1 LNHDA and CDR2 SQIVND. Including cysteine and phenylalanine, the CDR3 has 18 amino acids. Solely the CDR3 DNA is kept, with 54 bases framed from the first base.

This sample comprised CD4+ T cells from peripheral blood mononuclear cells, obtained in the third trimester of pregnancy. The TCR comes from a female donor with multiple sclerosis, enrolled in a pregnancy study. Recombination joined TRBV19 with TRBJ2-1, with TRBD2 identical over 12 junction bases. The DNA sequence reads TGTGCCAGTAGTATAGGGACTAGCGGGATACTCTCCTACAATGAGCAGTTCTTC. Translation gives CASSIGTSGILSYNEQFF.